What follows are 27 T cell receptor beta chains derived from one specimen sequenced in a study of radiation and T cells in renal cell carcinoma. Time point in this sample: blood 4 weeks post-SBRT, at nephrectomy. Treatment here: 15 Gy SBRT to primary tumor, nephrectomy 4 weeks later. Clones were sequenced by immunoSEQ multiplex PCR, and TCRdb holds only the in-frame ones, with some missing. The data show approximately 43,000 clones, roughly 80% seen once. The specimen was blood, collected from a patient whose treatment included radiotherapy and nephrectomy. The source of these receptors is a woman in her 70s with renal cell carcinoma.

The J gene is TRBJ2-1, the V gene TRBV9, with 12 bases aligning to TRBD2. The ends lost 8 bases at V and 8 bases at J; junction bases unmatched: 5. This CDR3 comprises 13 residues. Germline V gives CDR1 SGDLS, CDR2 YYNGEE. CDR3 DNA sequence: TGTGCCAGTTCGGCTAGCGGGAGGGATGAGCAGTTCTTC. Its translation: CASSASGRDEQFF.

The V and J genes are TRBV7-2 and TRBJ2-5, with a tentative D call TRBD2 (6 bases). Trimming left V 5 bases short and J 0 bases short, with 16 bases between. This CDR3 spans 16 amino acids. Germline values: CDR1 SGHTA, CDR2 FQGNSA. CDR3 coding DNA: TGTGCCAGCAGCCCCCATGGAGGGACGTACCAAGAGACCCAGTACTTC. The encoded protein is CASSPHGGTYQETQYF.

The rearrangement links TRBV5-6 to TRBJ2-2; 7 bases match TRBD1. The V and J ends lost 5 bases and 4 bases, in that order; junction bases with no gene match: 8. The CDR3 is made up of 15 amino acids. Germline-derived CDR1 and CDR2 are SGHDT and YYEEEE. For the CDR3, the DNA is TGTGCCAGCAGGTTGACAGGGTCGGGCACCGGGGAGCTGTTTTTT. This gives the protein CASRLTGSGTGELFF.

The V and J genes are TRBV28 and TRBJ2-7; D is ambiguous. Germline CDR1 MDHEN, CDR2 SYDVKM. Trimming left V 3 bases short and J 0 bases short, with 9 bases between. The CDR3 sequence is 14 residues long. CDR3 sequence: CASSFRQASYEQYF. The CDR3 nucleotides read TGTGCCAGCAGTTTCCGGCAGGCCTCCTACGAGCAGTACTTC.

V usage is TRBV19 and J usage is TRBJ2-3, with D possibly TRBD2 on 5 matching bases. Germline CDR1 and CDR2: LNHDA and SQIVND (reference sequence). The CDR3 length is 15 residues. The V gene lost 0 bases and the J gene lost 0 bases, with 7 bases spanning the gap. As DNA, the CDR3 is TGTGCCAGTAGTATAGAGGGCGGGAGCACAGATACGCAGTATTTT. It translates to CASSIEGGSTDTQYF.

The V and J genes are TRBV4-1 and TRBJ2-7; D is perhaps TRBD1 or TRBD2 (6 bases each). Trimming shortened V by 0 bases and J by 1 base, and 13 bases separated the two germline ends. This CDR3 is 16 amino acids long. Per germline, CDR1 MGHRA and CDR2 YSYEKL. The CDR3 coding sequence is TGCGCCAGCAGCCAAGATCTGGGGGGCATATCCTACGAGCAGTACTTC. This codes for CASSQDLGGISYEQYF.

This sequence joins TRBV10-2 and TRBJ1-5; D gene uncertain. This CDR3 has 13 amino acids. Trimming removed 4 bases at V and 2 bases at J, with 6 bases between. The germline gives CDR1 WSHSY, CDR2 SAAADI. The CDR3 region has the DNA TGCGCCAGCAGTGTTGGGGGCAATCAGCCCCAGCATTTT. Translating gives CASSVGGNQPQHF.

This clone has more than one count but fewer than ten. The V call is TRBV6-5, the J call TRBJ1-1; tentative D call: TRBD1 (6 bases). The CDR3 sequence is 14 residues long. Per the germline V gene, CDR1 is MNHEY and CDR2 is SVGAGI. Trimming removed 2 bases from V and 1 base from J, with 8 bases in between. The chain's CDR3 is CASSYHRENTEAFF. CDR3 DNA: TGTGCCAGCAGTTACCACAGGGAGAACACTGAAGCTTTCTTT.

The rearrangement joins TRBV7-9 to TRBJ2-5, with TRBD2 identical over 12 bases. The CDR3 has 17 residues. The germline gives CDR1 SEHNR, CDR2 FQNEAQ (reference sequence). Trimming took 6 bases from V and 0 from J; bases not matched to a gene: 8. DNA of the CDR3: TGTGCCAGCAGTCTCGGACTAGCGGGACCCAACCAAGAGACCCAGTACTTC. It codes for CASSLGLAGPNQETQYF.

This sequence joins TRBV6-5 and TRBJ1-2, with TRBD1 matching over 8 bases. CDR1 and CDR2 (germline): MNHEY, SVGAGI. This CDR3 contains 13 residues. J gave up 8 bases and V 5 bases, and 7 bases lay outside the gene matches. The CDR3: CASSIGQGLGYTF. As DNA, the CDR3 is TGTGCCAGCAGTATCGGACAGGGTCTCGGCTACACCTTC.

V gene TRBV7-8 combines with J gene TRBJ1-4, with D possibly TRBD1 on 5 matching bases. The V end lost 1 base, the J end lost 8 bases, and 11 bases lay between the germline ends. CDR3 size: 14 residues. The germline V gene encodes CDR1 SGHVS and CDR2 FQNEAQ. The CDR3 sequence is CASSLGGEGEKLFF. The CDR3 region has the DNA TGTGCCAGCAGCTTAGGGGGCGAGGGGGAAAAACTGTTTTTT.

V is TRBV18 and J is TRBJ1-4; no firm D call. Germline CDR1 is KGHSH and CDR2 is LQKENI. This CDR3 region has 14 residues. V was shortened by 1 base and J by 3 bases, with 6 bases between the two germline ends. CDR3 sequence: CASSPRAANEKLFF. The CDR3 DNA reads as TGTGCCAGCTCACCACGGGCAGCTAATGAAAAACTGTTTTTT.

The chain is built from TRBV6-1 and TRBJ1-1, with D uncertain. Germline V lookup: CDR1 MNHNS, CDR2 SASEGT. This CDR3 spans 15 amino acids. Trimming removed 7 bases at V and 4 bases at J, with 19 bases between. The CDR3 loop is CASTRMGLLGTEAFF. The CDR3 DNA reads TGTGCCAGCACCCGCATGGGCCTCCTGGGCACTGAAGCTTTCTTT.

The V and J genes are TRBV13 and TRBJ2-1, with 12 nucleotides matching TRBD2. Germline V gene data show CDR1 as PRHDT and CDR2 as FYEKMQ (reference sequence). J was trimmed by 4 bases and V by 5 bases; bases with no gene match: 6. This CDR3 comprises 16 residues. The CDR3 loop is CASSASSGGAYNEQFF. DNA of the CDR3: TGTGCCAGCAGCGCCTCTAGCGGGGGGGCATACAATGAGCAGTTCTTC.

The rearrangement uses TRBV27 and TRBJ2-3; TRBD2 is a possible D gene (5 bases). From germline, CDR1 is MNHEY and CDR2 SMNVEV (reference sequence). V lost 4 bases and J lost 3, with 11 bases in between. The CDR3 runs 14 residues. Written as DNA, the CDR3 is TGTGCCAGCAGTTGGAGGTCGAGGACAGATACGCAGTATTTT. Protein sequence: CASSWRSRTDTQYF.

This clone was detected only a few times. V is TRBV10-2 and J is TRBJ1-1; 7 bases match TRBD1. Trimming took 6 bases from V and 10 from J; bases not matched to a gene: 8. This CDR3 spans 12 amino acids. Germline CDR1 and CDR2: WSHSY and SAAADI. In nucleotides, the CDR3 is TGCGCCAGCAGATCTGACAGGGATGGAGCTTTCTTT. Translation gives CASRSDRDGAFF.

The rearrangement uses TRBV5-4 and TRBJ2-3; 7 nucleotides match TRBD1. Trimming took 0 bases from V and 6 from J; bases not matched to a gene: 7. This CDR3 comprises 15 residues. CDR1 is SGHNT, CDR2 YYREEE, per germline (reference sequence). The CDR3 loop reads CASSLAAGGRDTQYF. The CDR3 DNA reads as TGTGCCAGCAGCTTGGCGGCAGGGGGAAGGGATACGCAGTATTTT.

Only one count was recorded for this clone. The CDR3 region is CASSGTGLWETQYF. CDR3 DNA sequence: TGTGCCAGCAGCGGAACAGGGTTGTGGGAGACCCAGTACTTC. J is TRBJ2-5 and V is TRBV5-8; the D gene is possibly TRBD1 (6 bases). V lost 4 bases and J 5 bases, leaving 15 bases between the germline ends. CDR3 length: 14 residues. Germline lookup yields CDR1 SGHTS and CDR2 YDEGEE.

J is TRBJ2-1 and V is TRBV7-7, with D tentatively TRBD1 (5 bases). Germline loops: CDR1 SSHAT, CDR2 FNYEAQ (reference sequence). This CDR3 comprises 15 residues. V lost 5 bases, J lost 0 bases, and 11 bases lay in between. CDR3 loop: CASSPDRSSYNEQFF. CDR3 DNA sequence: TGTGCCAGCAGCCCTGACAGATCCTCCTACAATGAGCAGTTCTTC.

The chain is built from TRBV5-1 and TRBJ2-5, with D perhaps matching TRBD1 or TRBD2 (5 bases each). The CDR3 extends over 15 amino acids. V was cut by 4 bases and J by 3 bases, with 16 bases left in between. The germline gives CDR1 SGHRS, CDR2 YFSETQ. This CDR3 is CASSLQPGAEETQYF. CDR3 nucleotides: TGCGCCAGCAGCCTACAGCCCGGGGCAGAAGAGACCCAGTACTTC.

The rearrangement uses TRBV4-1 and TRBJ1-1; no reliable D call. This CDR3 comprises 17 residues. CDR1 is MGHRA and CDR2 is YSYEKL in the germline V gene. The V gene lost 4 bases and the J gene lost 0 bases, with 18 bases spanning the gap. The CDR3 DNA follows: TGCGCCAGCAGCCCCAGGCCTTTGAGGATCATGAACACTGAAGCTTTCTTT. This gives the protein CASSPRPLRIMNTEAFF.

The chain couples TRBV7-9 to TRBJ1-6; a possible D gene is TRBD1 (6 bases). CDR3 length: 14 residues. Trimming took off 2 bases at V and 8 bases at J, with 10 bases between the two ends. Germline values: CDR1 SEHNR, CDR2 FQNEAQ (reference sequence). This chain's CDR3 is CASSLRGVDSPLHF. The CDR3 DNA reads TGTGCCAGCAGCTTAAGGGGGGTGGATTCACCCCTCCACTTT.

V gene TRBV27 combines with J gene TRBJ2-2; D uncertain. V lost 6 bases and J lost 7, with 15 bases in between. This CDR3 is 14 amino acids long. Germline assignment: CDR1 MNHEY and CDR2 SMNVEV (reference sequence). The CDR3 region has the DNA TGTGCCAGCAGATCGTTCACACTTGTCGGGGAGCTGTTTTTT. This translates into CASRSFTLVGELFF.

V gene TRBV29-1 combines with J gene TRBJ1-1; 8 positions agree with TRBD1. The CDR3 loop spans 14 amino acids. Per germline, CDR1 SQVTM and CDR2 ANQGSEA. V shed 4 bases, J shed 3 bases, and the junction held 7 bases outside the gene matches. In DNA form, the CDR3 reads TGCAGCGTTGTAGTCACAGGGGGATACACTGAAGCTTTCTTT. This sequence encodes CSVVVTGGYTEAFF.

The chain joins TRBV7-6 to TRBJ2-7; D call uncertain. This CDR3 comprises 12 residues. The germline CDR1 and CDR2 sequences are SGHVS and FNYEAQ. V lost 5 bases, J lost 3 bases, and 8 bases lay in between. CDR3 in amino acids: CASSPTNYEQYF. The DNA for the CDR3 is TGTGCCAGCAGCCCGACAAACTACGAGCAGTACTTC.

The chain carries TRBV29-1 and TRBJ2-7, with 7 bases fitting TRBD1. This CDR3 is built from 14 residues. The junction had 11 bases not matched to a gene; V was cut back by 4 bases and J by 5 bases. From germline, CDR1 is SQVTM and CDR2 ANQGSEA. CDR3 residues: CSVAWTGIANEQYF. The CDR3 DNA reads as TGCAGCGTTGCTTGGACAGGCATCGCCAACGAGCAGTACTTC.

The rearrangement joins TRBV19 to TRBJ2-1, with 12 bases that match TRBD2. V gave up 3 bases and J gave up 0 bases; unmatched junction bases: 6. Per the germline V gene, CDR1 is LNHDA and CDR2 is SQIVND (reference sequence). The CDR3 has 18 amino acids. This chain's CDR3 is CASSIGLAGGSSYNEQFF. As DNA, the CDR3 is TGTGCCAGTAGTATTGGGCTAGCGGGGGGGAGCTCCTACAATGAGCAGTTCTTC.